This T cell receptor (beta chain) was identified during a study of T cell changes during pregnancy in multiple sclerosis. V lost 4 bases to trimming and J lost 4 bases; unmatched junction nucleotides: 2. The length of the CDR3 is 16 residues. Per germline, CDR1 SGHRS and CDR2 YFSETQ. Data came from immunoSEQ multiplex PCR; TCRdb stores just in-frame clones and leaves some out. The sample yields some 38,000 clones, 91% seen once. The sequence came from a female donor with multiple sclerosis, enrolled in a pregnancy study. Material: CD8+ T cells from peripheral blood mononuclear cells, obtained after pregnancy. The V gene is TRBV5-1, the J gene TRBJ2-1; the match to TRBD2 covers 16 bases. The CDR3 protein is CASSPGLAGGYNEQFF. The CDR3 coding sequence is TGCGCCAGCAGCCCGGGACTAGCGGGAGGGTACAATGAGCAGTTCTTC.